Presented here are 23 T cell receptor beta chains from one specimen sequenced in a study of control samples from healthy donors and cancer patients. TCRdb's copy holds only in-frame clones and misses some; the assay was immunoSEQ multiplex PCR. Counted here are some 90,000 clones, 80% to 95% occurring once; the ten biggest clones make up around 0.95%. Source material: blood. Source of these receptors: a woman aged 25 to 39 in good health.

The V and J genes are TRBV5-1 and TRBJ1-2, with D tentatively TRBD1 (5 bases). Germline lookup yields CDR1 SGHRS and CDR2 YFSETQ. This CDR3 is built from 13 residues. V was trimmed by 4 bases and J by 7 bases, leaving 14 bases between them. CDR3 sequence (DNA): TGCGCCAGCAGCCTGTGGGGGGTAGGTGGCTACACCTTC. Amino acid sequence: CASSLWGVGGYTF.

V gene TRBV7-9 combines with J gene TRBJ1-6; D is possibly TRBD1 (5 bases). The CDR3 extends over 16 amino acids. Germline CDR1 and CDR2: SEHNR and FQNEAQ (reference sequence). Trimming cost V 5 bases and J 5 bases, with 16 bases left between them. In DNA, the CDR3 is TGTGCCAGCAGCCGGGACCGCGCCTATAATAATTCACCCCTCCACTTT. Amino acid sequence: CASSRDRAYNNSPLHF.

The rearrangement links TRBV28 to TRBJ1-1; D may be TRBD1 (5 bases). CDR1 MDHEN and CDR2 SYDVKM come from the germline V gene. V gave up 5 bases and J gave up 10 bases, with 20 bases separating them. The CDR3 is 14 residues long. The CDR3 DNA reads TGTGCCAGCAGTGTACAGGCTCCCATTACGCGAGCTTTCTTT. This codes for CASSVQAPITRAFF.

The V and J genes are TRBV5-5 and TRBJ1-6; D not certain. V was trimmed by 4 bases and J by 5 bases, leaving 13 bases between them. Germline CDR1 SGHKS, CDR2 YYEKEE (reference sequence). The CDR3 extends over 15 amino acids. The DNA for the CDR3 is TGTGCCAGCAGCCAAATTTACCCAAATAATTCACCCCTCCACTTT. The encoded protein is CASSQIYPNNSPLHF. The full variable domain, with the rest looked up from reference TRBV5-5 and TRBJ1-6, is DAGVTQSPTHLIKTRGQQVTLRCSPISGHKSVSWYQQVLGQGPQFIFQYYEKEERGRGNFPDRFSARQFPNYSSELNVNALLLGDSALYLCASSQIYPNNSPLHFGNGTRLTVT.

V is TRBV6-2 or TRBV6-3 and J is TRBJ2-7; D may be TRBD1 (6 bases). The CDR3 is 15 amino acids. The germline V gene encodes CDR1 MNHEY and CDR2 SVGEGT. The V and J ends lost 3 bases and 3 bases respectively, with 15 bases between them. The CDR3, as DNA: TGTGCCAGCAGTTATGTATATTGGACAGACTACGAGCAGTACTTC. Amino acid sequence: CASSYVYWTDYEQYF.

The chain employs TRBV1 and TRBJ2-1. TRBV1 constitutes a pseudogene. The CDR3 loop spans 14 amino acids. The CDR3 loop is CTSSRTGSEGEQFF. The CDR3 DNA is TGCACCAGCAGCCGAACAGGGTCGGAGGGTGAGCAGTTCTTC.

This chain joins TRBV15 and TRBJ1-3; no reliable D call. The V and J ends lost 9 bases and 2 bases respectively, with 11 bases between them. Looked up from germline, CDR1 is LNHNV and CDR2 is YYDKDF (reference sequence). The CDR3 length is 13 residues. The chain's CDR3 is CATREVPGNTIYF. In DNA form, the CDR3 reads TGTGCCACGCGGGAGGTGCCTGGAAACACCATATATTTT.

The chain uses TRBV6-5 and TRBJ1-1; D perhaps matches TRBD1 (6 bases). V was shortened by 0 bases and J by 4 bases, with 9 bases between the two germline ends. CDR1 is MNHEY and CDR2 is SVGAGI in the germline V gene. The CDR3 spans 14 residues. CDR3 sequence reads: CASSYSKGGTEAFF. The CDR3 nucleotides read TGTGCCAGCAGTTACTCGAAGGGGGGCACTGAAGCTTTCTTT.

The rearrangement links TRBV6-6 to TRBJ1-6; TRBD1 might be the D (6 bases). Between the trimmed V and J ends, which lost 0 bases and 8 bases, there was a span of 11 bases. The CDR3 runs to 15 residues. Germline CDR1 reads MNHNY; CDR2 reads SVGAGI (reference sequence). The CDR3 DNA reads TGTGCCAGCAGTTACTCAGACAGGTCTGATTCACCCCTCCACTTT. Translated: CASSYSDRSDSPLHF.

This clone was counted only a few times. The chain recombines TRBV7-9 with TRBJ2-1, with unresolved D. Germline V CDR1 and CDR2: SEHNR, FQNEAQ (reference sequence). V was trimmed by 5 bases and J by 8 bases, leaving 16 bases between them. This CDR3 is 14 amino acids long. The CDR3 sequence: CASSLNLVADEQFF. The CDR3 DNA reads TGTGCCAGCAGCCTCAACCTTGTTGCAGATGAGCAGTTCTTC.

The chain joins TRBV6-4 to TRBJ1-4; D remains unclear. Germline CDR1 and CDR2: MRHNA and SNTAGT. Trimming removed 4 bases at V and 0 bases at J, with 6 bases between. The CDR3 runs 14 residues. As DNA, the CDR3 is TGTGCCAGCAGTGGCGACACAACTAATGAAAAACTGTTTTTT. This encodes CASSGDTTNEKLFF.

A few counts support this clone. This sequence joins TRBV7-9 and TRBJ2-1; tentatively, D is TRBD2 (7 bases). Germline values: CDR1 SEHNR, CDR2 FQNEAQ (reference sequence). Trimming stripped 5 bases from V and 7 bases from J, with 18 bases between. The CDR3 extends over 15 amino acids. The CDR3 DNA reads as TGTGCCAGCAGCCGCGGGGGCGGGAGTAGTAATGAGCAGTTCTTC. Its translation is CASSRGGGSSNEQFF.

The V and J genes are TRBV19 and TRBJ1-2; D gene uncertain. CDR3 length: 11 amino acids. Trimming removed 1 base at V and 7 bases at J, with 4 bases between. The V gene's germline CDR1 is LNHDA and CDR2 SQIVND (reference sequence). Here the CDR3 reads CASSIGSGYTF. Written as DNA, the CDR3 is TGTGCCAGTAGTATAGGTTCTGGCTACACCTTC.

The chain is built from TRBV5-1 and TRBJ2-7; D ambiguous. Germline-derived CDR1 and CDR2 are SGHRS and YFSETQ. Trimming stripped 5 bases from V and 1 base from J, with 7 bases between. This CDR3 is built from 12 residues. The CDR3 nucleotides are TGCGCCAGCAGGTCCGCGTCCTACGAGCAGTACTTC. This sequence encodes CASRSASYEQYF.

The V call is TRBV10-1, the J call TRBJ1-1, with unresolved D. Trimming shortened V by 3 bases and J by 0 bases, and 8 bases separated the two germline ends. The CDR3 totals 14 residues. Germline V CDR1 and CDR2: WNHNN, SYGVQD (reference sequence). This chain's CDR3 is CASSDGQLNTEAFF. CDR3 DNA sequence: TGCGCCAGCAGTGACGGGCAGCTGAACACTGAAGCTTTCTTT.

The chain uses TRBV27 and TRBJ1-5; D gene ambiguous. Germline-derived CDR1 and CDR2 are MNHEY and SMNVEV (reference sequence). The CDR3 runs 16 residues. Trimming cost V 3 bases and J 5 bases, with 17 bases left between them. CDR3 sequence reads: CASSFGRGRVDQPQHF. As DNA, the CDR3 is TGTGCCAGCAGTTTTGGTCGGGGAAGGGTTGATCAGCCCCAGCATTTT.

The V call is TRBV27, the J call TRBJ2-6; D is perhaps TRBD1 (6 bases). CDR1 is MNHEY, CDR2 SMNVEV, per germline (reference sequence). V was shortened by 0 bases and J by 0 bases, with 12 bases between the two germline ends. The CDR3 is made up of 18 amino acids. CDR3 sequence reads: CASSLSSPGVSGANVLTF. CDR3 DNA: TGTGCCAGCAGTTTATCGAGTCCAGGGGTCTCTGGGGCCAACGTCCTGACTTTC.

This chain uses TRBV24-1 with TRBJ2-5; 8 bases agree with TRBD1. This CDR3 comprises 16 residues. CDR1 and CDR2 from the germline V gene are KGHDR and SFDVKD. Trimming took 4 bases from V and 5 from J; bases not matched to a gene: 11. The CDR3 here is CATSDPGQGTGETQYF. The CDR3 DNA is TGTGCCACCAGTGACCCTGGACAGGGAACGGGTGAGACCCAGTACTTC.

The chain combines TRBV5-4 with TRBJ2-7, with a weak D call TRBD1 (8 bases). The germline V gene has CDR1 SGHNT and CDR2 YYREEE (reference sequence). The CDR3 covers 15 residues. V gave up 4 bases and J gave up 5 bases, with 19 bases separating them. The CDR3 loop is CASSRTYRGGDEQYF. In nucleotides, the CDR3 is TGTGCCAGCAGCAGGACATACAGGGGGGGCGACGAGCAGTACTTC.

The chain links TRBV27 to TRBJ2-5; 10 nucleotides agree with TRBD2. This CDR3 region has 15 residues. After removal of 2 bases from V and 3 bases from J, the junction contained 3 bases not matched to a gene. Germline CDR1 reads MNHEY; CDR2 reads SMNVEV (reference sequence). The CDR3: CASSLRLAGEETQYF. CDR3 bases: TGTGCCAGCAGTTTAAGGCTAGCGGGAGAAGAGACCCAGTACTTC.

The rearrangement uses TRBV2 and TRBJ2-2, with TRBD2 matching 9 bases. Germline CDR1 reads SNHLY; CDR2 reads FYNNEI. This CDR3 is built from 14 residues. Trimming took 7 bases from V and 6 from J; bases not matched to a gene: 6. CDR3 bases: TGTGCCAGCAACCGACTAGCGGAGGCCGGGGAGCTGTTTTTT. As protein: CASNRLAEAGELFF.

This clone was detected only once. The CDR3 loop is CASSRDRGSNEQFF. The CDR3 nucleotides are TGTGCCAGCTCCAGGGACAGGGGATCCAATGAGCAGTTCTTC. The chain carries TRBV6-5 and TRBJ2-1; 10 bases align to TRBD1. After removal of 8 bases from V and 6 bases from J, the junction contained 7 bases not matched to a gene. The CDR3 runs to 14 residues. Germline CDR1 and CDR2: MNHEY and SVGAGI.

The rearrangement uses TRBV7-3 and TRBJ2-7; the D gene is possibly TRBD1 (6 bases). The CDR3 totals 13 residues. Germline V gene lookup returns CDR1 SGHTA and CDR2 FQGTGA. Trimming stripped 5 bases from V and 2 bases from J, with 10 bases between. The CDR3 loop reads CASSRGQPYEQYF. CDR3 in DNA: TGTGCCAGCAGCCGCGGACAGCCCTACGAGCAGTACTTC.